These T cell receptor beta chains were read from a single sample in a study of CD8+ T cells in alopecia areata. Profiling relied on immunoSEQ multiplex PCR, and the TCRdb table lists in-frame clones only, not all of them. Among around 120,000 clones listed, 58% were seen once. The sequencing used CD8+ T cells sorted from blood, collected at week 4, from a patient treated with tofacitinib. Source of these receptors: a human donor with alopecia areata. The CDR3 runs from the conserved cysteine through the conserved F or W. A D gene is named only where the DNA matches it firmly. Clone size is not always given. Where it is, it says once, few, many or a class for expanded clones.

>TRBJ2-7|TRBV5-1|once|TRBD1
TGCGCCAGCAGTCTTGAGCCGGGACAGTCCACCTACGAGCAGTACTTC
CASSLEPGQSTYEQYF
>TRBJ2-2|TRBV28|NA|NA
TGTGCAACCTTGACCGGCGCAACCAATTTAGACACCGGGGAGCTGTTTTTT
CATLTGATNLDTGELFF
>TRBJ1-1|TRBV5-1|NA|NA
TGCGCCAGCAGCTGGCGGGATATAGACACTGAAGCTTTCTTT
CASSWRDIDTEAFF
>TRBJ1-2|TRBV30|NA|NA
TGTGCCTGGAGTGTATCCAGGGTAACCTTC
CAWSVSRVTF
>TRBJ2-1|TRBV20-1|NA|NA
TGCAGTGCTAGAGAGCACAATGAGCAGTTCTTC
CSAREHNEQFF
>TRBJ1-2|TRBV29-1|once|NA
TGCAGCGACGTCTTGGACACCTCCTATGGCTACACCTTC
CSDVLDTSYGYTF
>TRBJ2-1|TRBV29-1|NA|NA
TGCAGCGTCCTTGGGGTAACATTCAATGAGCAGTTCTTC
CSVLGVTFNEQFF
>TRBJ1-2|TRBV20-1|NA|NA
TGCAGTGGTGGCAGGGACCTCTTC
CSGGRDLF
>TRBJ2-1|TRBV30|few|NA
TGTGCCTGGGTCCTAGCACCGGGGTACAATGAGCAGTTCTTC
CAWVLAPGYNEQFF
>TRBJ2-1|TRBV7-8|few|TRBD2
TGTGCCAGCAGCTTAGCGGCGGGGGGGGATGAGCAGTTCTTC
CASSLAAGGDEQFF
>TRBJ2-3|TRBV30|NA|TRBD2
TGTGCCTGGAGCCACGAACAGCGGGGGATCACAGATACGCAGTATTTT
CAWSHEQRGITDTQYF
>TRBJ2-6|TRBV19|NA|NA
TGTGCCAGTCAAAGCATAGGATCTGGGGCCAACGTCCTGACTTTC
CASQSIGSGANVLTF
>TRBJ2-1|TRBV4-2|NA|TRBD2
TGTGCCAGCAGCCAAGGGCGGGGGGACTTCAATGAGCAGTTCTTC
CASSQGRGDFNEQFF
>TRBJ2-1|TRBV2|NA|NA
TGTGCCAGCAGTGGCGGGCGTACAGGGTTCCCCAGTGAGCAGTTCTTC
CASSGGRTGFPSEQFF
>TRBJ2-5|TRBV27|once|NA
TGTGCCAGCATGCTGAGCGCTCGAGAGACCCAGTACTTC
CASMLSARETQYF
>TRBJ2-7|TRBV4-1|NA|NA
TGCGCCAGCAGCCTCCGGGTCGACGGGGGAGCCTACGAGCAGTACTTC
CASSLRVDGGAYEQYF
>TRBJ2-7|TRBV29-1|NA|TRBD1
TGCAGCGTTCTTTCCCGGGACAGGGAGTACGAGCAGTACTTC
CSVLSRDREYEQYF
>TRBJ2-5|TRBV29-1|NA|TRBD1
TGCAGCGTTGAAGATTGGGACAGGGCCCAAGAGACCCAGTACTTC
CSVEDWDRAQETQYF
>TRBJ2-1|TRBV4-3|few|TRBD1
TGCGCCAGCAGCCAAGATACGGACAGGGGGCGCGTTGAGCAGTTCTTC
CASSQDTDRGRVEQFF
>TRBJ2-5|TRBV7-2|NA|NA
TGTGCCAGCAGCTTTACGGCCATAAGCGCCCAAGAGACCCAGTACTTC
CASSFTAISAQETQYF
>TRBJ2-1|TRBV30|NA|NA
TGTGCCTGGAGTGTAGGGGTTCAGAATGAGCAGTTCTTC
CAWSVGVQNEQFF
>TRBJ2-7|TRBV30|NA|NA
TGTGCCTGGAGTGGATCCTACGAGCAGTACTTC
CAWSGSYEQYF
>TRBJ1-5|TRBV30|NA|NA
TGTGCCTGGAGTGTACTCGCAGGTTCGGGACTTTACCCTAATCAGCCCCAGCATTTT
CAWSVLAGSGLYPNQPQHF
>TRBJ1-1|TRBV29-1|NA|NA
TGCAGCGTTGAAGCACAGGGTACGAACACTGAAGCTTTCTTT
CSVEAQGTNTEAFF
>TRBJ2-4|TRBV5-1|few|NA
TGCGCCAGCAGCTTGTTCGCTAGGGGGGAAAACATTCAGTACTTC
CASSLFARGENIQYF
>TRBJ2-7|TRBV29-1|NA|NA
TGCAGCGCTAAACAGGATAGCTCCTACGAGCAGTACTTC
CSAKQDSSYEQYF
>TRBJ2-1|TRBV13|NA|NA
TGTGCCAGCAGCTCGTTACAGGATTACAATGAGCAGTTCTTC
CASSSLQDYNEQFF
>TRBJ2-1|TRBV30|NA|NA
TGTGCCTGGATGGTACTTTTAGGGAACCGGGTCAATGAGCAGTTCTTC
CAWMVLLGNRVNEQFF
>TRBJ1-2|TRBV25-1|few|NA
TGTGCCAGCAGTGGGCTTCTCTCCTATGGCTACACCTTC
CASSGLLSYGYTF
>TRBJ1-4|TRBV30|NA|NA
TGTGCCTGGGATGGGGAGGACGAAAAACTGTTTTTT
CAWDGEDEKLFF
>TRBJ1-5|TRBV30|NA|NA
TGTGCCTGGAGCCCGGGGGAGGGGACCCATCAGCCCCAGCATTTT
CAWSPGEGTHQPQHF
>TRBJ1-5|TRBV19|NA|NA
TGTGCCAGTAGTAACAGCATGCCTGACCAGCCCCAGCATTTT
CASSNSMPDQPQHF
>TRBJ2-5|TRBV7-7|NA|TRBD1
TGTGCTAGCAGCTCCCGCCCGGGACAGGGTCAAGAGACCCAGTACTTC
CASSSRPGQGQETQYF
>TRBJ1-2|TRBV6-5|NA|NA
TGTGCCAGCACCCCGGACAACTATGGCTACACCTTC
CASTPDNYGYTF
>TRBJ2-7|TRBV27|NA|NA
TGTGCCAGCAGTTTGGACAGCTACGAGCAGTACTTC
CASSLDSYEQYF
>TRBJ2-7|TRBV30|NA|NA
TGTGCCTGGAGGGAGAAAGGGGACCTCTCCTACGAGCAGTACTTC
CAWREKGDLSYEQYF
>TRBJ1-6|TRBV19|few|NA
TGTGCCAGTAGTATCGGGGTAAATTCACCCCTCCACTTT
CASSIGVNSPLHF
>TRBJ2-5|TRBV6-5|NA|NA
TGTGCCAGCAGTTACTTGGAAGGGTTGGGGGAGACCCAGTACTTC
CASSYLEGLGETQYF
>TRBJ2-7|TRBV7-2|NA|NA
TGTGCCAGCAGCTCTGGGGTGACTAAAAGCAGCGAGCAGTACTTC
CASSSGVTKSSEQYF
>TRBJ2-5|TRBV5-4|once|TRBD2
TGTGCCAGCAGCTCGCCGGGACTAGCGGGAACAGAGACCCAGTACTTC
CASSSPGLAGTETQYF
>TRBJ1-1|TRBV30|NA|TRBD1
TGTGCCTGGAGCGGACAGGAGAACACTGAAGCTTTCTTT
CAWSGQENTEAFF
>TRBJ1-2|TRBV29-1|NA|NA
TGCACCGTACAGGACAGCAGAAGCTATGGCTACACCTTC
CTVQDSRSYGYTF
>TRBJ2-7|TRBV4-1|NA|NA
TGCGCCAGCAGCCAAGATGTTCCTTACGAGCAGTACTTC
CASSQDVPYEQYF
>TRBJ2-5|TRBV9|NA|NA
TGTGCCAGCAGCGTAGGCCAAGCCCAAGAGACCCAGTACTTC
CASSVGQAQETQYF
>TRBJ2-7|TRBV30|NA|NA
TGTGCCTGGTCCCCCGCGTCCGCGGTAGCCTACGAGCAGTACTTC
CAWSPASAVAYEQYF
>TRBJ2-7|TRBV13|NA|NA
TGTGCCAGCAGCTCTAGCGCAGAGGATGGGGTCTTC
CASSSSAEDGVF